This T cell receptor beta chain was sequenced in a study of T cells in Graves' hyperthyroidism and ophthalmopathy. Study-wide findings and caveats: Onset of ophthalmopathy came a median around 7.1 months after the model predicted it.

Uncontrolled infection, other autoimmune disease, pregnancy or lactation barred patients from enrollment. There were TCR beta CDR3 regions amplified from RNA transcripts. HTBI primers were employed in a first-round RT-PCR of the TCR CDR3. TCRdb re-called the multiplex PCR reads through MiXCR, storing one row per CDR3 protein. This repertoire shows about 420,000 distinct CDR3 sequences, less than 20% found once; its top ten account for approximately 14%. This clonotype was picked up many times. Its antigen is not known. This CDR3 has 16 residues. Germline trimming cut 3 bases from V and 3 bases from J; bases unmatched to any gene: 9. Germline V gene lookup returns CDR1 MDHEN and CDR2 SYDVKM.

The gene calls are TRBV28 and TRBJ2-7; 9 positions match TRBD1. Sequencing was performed on blood. The sequence was collected from a woman in her late teens or twenties with Graves' hyperthyroidism. The DNA for the CDR3 is TGTGCCAGCAGTTTGTCACAGGGGGCAGGTCGCTACGAGCAGTACTTC. Protein: CASSLSQGAGRYEQYF.